Listed below are T cell receptor beta chains from one sample, sequenced in a study of shared clonotypes between healthy human individuals. Clones were read by immunoSEQ multiplex PCR, and TCRdb kept only the in-frame ones, dropping some. Counted here are about 2.3 million clones, 80% to 95% occurring once; the ten biggest clones make up 0.3% to 0.4%. The material sequenced was naive CD4+ T cells from PBMCs. The receptors were sampled from a young man in good health. Some clones in this sample may be carry-over from other donors' samples. The CDR3 runs from the conserved cysteine through the conserved F or W. Fields, in order: J gene, clone size, V gene, D gene, CDR3 DNA, CDR3 protein. D genes are given only for firm matches. Not every row has a clone size; where given, it reads once, few, many or a size class.

TRBJ1-3,NA,TRBV10-1,NA,TGCGCCAGCAGTGAGGGGAACCCGGGATCGGGGAACACCATATATTTT,CASSEGNPGSGNTIYF
TRBJ2-6,NA,TRBV9,TRBD1,TGTGCCAGCAGCTTCTCCCCACAGGGGGCCGGGGCCAACGTCCTGACTTTC,CASSFSPQGAGANVLTF
TRBJ2-2,NA,TRBV7-3,NA,TGTGCCAGCAGCCCCACAACGAACACCGGGGAGCTGTTTTTT,CASSPTTNTGELFF
TRBJ1-5,few,TRBV7-8,TRBD1,TGTGCCAGCACCGCTGGGACAGCGGTTCAGCCCCAGCATTTT,CASTAGTAVQPQHF
TRBJ2-1,NA,TRBV15,TRBD2,TGTGCCACCAGAAGAGACCTGGGGGCTAGCGGGAGGGACTACAATGAGCAGTTCTTC,CATRRDLGASGRDYNEQFF
TRBJ2-2,NA,TRBV5-1,NA,TGCGCCAGCAGCTTGGGGAGCGCGAACACCGGGGAGCTGTTTTTT,CASSLGSANTGELFF
TRBJ2-7,NA,TRBV18,NA,TGTGCCAGCTCACCAGGGGGCAGTAGACACTACGAGCAGTACTTC,CASSPGGSRHYEQYF
TRBJ1-1,NA,TRBV5-4,TRBD1,TGTGCCAGCAGCCTCGACAGGGGGAACACTGAAGCTTTCTTT,CASSLDRGNTEAFF
TRBJ1-2,few,TRBV7-9,NA,TGTGCCAGCAGCTTGTTTCTGGGTAGGGGCTACACCTTC,CASSLFLGRGYTF
TRBJ2-2,NA,TRBV2,NA,TGTGCCAGCAGTGCCCGGGCAGTAGCGAACACCGGGGAGCTGTTTTTT,CASSARAVANTGELFF
TRBJ2-5,NA,TRBV5-6,NA,TGTGCCAGCAGCTCGGGGACCACGGAGACCCAGTACTTC,CASSSGTTETQYF
TRBJ1-3,NA,TRBV18,NA,TGTGCCAGCTCACTCCAGCGGATCTCTGGAAACACCATATATTTT,CASSLQRISGNTIYF
TRBJ2-1,NA,TRBV6-5,NA,TGTGCCAGCGGTAGCAAGGAGTTCTACAATGAGCAGTTCTTC,CASGSKEFYNEQFF
TRBJ1-5,NA,TRBV7-8,TRBD1,TGTGCCAGCAGCTTAACAGGGGGCCAGCCCCAGCATTTT,CASSLTGGQPQHF